The 6 T cell receptor beta chains below all came from one sample that was sequenced in a study of T cell responses to AZD1222 COVID-19 vaccine. Sequencing used immunoSEQ multiplex PCR; TCRdb keeps in-frame clones, though not all of them. The sample yields more than 150,000 clones, about 95% seen once. This sample comprised peripheral blood, obtained on day 0 of AZD1222 vaccination. These receptors were taken from an adult in good health.

This chain uses TRBV7-9 with TRBJ1-1, with TRBD1 identical over 7 bases. Germline V lookup: CDR1 SEHNR, CDR2 FQNEAQ (reference sequence). V shed 7 bases, J shed 7 bases, and the junction held 12 bases outside the gene matches. The CDR3 is 14 amino acids. CDR3 nucleotide sequence: TGTGCCAGCACCAACCTACAGGGGAAGAATGAAGCTTTCTTT. It yields the protein CASTNLQGKNEAFF.

The chain couples TRBV28 to TRBJ1-1; D remains unclear. The CDR3 spans 13 residues. Germline V CDR1 and CDR2: MDHEN, SYDVKM. Trimming removed 6 bases from V and 2 bases from J, with 10 bases in between. The CDR3 spells CASRLQLNTEAFF. The CDR3 DNA sequence: TGTGCCAGCAGATTACAGCTAAACACTGAAGCTTTCTTT.

This chain connects TRBV9 to TRBJ1-2, with no clear D. There are 15 residues in the CDR3. Trimming took off 1 base at V and 5 bases at J, with 15 bases between the two ends. CDR1 is SGDLS, CDR2 YYNGEE, per germline. CDR3 DNA: TGTGCCAGCAGCGTAACCCCTCTCCTTTCATATGGCTACACCTTC. Its translation: CASSVTPLLSYGYTF.

The V call is TRBV19, the J call TRBJ2-7; 7 nucleotides align to TRBD1. There are 14 residues in the CDR3. The germline gives CDR1 LNHDA, CDR2 SQIVND (reference sequence). The junction had 6 bases not matched to a gene; V was cut back by 3 bases and J by 4 bases. DNA of the CDR3: TGTGCCAGTAGTATGGGCGCAGGGGGTTACGAGCAGTACTTC. Its translation: CASSMGAGGYEQYF.

This clone was seen just once. The chain has TRBV6-5 and TRBJ1-2; D unclear. V shed 7 bases and J shed 5 bases, with 11 bases lying between them. This CDR3 has 12 residues. Germline-derived CDR1 and CDR2 are MNHEY and SVGAGI. The CDR3 spells CASNLGRYGYTF. The CDR3 nucleotides read TGTGCCAGCAACTTGGGGAGATATGGCTACACCTTC.

This clone was observed once. The chain has TRBV28 and TRBJ1-1; tentatively, D is TRBD1 (5 bases). Trimming shortened V by 4 bases and J by 7 bases, and 10 bases separated the two germline ends. Looked up from germline, CDR1 is MDHEN and CDR2 is SYDVKM. CDR3 length: 12 amino acids. The CDR3 spells CASSSGRVEAFF. For the CDR3, the DNA is TGTGCCAGCAGTTCGGGCAGGGTTGAAGCTTTCTTT.